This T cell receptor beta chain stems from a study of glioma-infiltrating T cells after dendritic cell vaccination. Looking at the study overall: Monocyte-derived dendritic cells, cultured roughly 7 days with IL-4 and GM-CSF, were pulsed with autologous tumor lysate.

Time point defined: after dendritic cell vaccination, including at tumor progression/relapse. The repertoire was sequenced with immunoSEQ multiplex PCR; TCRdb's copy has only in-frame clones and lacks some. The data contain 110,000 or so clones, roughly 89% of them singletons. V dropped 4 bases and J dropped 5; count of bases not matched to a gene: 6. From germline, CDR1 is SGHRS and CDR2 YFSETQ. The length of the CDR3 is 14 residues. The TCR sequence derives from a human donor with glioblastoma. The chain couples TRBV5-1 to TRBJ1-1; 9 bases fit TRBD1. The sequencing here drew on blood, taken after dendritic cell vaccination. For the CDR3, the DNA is TGCGCCAGCAGCAAGGACAGGGGTTTTACTGAAGCTTTCTTT. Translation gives CASSKDRGFTEAFF.